This entry describes one T cell receptor (beta chain). The V gene's germline CDR1 is SGHRS and CDR2 YFSETQ. The CDR3 runs 14 residues. Between the trimmed V and J ends, which lost 2 bases and 6 bases, there was a span of 11 bases. The data originate from a study of blood T cells in healthy people across ages. Study in general: Every two T cells gave about one barcoded beta molecule via template switching.

PCR was performed a second time for about 7 to 11 cycles using a sample-barcoded 5' primer and a J-beta primer mix. TCRdb used MiXCR to reprocess the 5' RACE reads, holding one entry per CDR3 protein. The sample consists of 650,000 to 950,000 distinct CDR3 sequences, around 43% of them appearing once. This sequence originates from a man in his fifties or sixties in good health. The J gene is TRBJ2-2, the V gene TRBV5-1, with D possibly being TRBD1 (7 bases). The sequencing sample was made of blood. The CDR3, as DNA: TGCGCCAGCAGCTTAGACAGGGAGGCCGGGGAGCTGTTTTTT. Its translation: CASSLDREAGELFF.